This T cell receptor beta chain is from a study of identifying expanded T cells in peripheral blood. This CDR3 region has 19 residues. V lost 3 bases and J lost 2, with 24 bases in between. The germline CDR1 and CDR2 sequences are MDHEN and SYDVKM. Collection occurred without any documented infections or immune events in donors. TCRdb's copy holds only in-frame clones and misses some; the assay was immunoSEQ multiplex PCR. The sample records 70,000 or so clones, 90% being singletons. The J gene is TRBJ2-3, the V gene TRBV28, with D perhaps matching TRBD2 (5 bases). Sample: blood. The receptor was isolated from a person aged 18 to 75 in good health. CDR3 protein: CASSFVWATLEVNTDTQYF. The CDR3 coding sequence is TGTGCCAGCAGTTTTGTTTGGGCAACCCTGGAGGTGAACACAGATACGCAGTATTTT.